The clone carrying this TCR beta chain was counted a single time. Original handling: Estimates of nucleated cell counts were drawn from the amplification of reference gene primers. Clones were sequenced by immunoSEQ multiplex PCR, and TCRdb holds only the in-frame ones, with some missing. That table supplies the V and J calls and clone size; D and trimming were determined from the DNA. The sample holds more than 150,000 clones, 65% to 85% seen once. These data belong to a study of blood T cell repertoires in COVID-19. Looking at the study overall: Acute and convalescent COVID-19 specimens originated in the United States, Italy and Spain. From T cells, B-cell-depleted T cells, or PBMCs came the material, which was cDNA or gDNA.

Sequencing was carried out using peripheral blood. This sequence originates from a woman in her twenties or thirties with acute or convalescent COVID-19.

This chain's CDR3 is CATSRVKNTEAFF. In nucleotides, the CDR3 is TGTGCCACCAGCAGAGTCAAGAACACTGAAGCTTTCTTT. The chain carries TRBV15 and TRBJ1-1; D gene uncertain. Germline assignment: CDR1 LNHNV and CDR2 YYDKDF (reference sequence). Trimming removed 1 base at V and 1 base at J, with 4 bases between. The CDR3 sequence is 13 residues long.